The 13 T cell receptor beta chains in this list originate from one sample, sequenced in a study of blood T cell repertoires in COVID-19. TCRdb's table, derived via immunoSEQ multiplex PCR, lists solely in-frame clones and lacks some. Here the sample spans about 180,000 clones, about 84% being singletons. The sequenced sample was peripheral blood. These receptors all stem from a person aged 70 to 85 with COVID-19, enrolled during active disease.

The J gene is TRBJ2-1, the V gene TRBV2; 9 nucleotides align to TRBD1. J lost 3 bases, V lost 7 bases, and 10 bases had no gene match. This CDR3 is 16 amino acids long. The germline CDR1 and CDR2 sequences are SNHLY and FYNNEI. CDR3 in DNA: TGTGCCAGCACCGATGGGGGGACAGGGAACTACAATGAGCAGTTCTTC. This sequence encodes CASTDGGTGNYNEQFF.

The genes are TRBV3-1 (or the pseudogene TRBV3-2) and TRBJ2-7; 8 bases are shared with TRBD1. The V segment lost 4 bases and the J segment 6 bases; nucleotides outside the gene matches: 20. Germline V gene data show CDR1 as LGHDT and CDR2 as YNNKEL (reference sequence). The CDR3 extends over 18 amino acids. Here the CDR3 DNA reads TGTGCCAGCAGCCGGGTACTAACGACAGGGGCGGCTGAAAGCGAGCAGTACTTC. This translates into CASSRVLTTGAAESEQYF.

This chain links TRBV11-2 with TRBJ2-3; TRBD2 agrees at 7 bases. This CDR3 comprises 13 residues. The J segment lost 9 bases and the V segment lost 0 bases, leaving 3 bases of the junction unmatched. Germline CDR1 and CDR2: SGHAT and FQNNGV. The CDR3 nucleotides are TGTGCCAGCAGCTTAGACAGGGAGGGGACGCAGTATTTT. The encoded protein is CASSLDREGTQYF.

This clone was seen more than once but under ten times. J is TRBJ2-7 and V is TRBV7-2, with a weak D call TRBD2 (5 bases). V was shortened by 1 base and J by 2 bases, with 15 bases between the two germline ends. This CDR3 is built from 16 residues. Germline V gives CDR1 SGHTA, CDR2 FQGNSA. Written as DNA, the CDR3 is TGTGCCAGCAGCTTAGATTGGGGTCTAGCCCCCTACGAGCAGTACTTC. Translating it yields CASSLDWGLAPYEQYF.

The genes are TRBV9 and TRBJ1-1, with a weak D call TRBD1 (6 bases). V was clipped by 0 bases and J by 1 base, with 13 bases between them. The germline CDR1 and CDR2 sequences are SGDLS and YYNGEE. The CDR3 loop spans 16 amino acids. The CDR3 region is CASSVVPGARNTEAFF. The DNA of the CDR3 is TGTGCCAGCAGCGTAGTACCAGGGGCCCGGAACACTGAAGCTTTCTTT.

V is TRBV29-1 and J is TRBJ1-4; the D is unclear. The CDR3 length is 14 residues. V was clipped by 4 bases and J by 6 bases, with 15 bases between them. Looked up from germline, CDR1 is SQVTM and CDR2 is ANQGSEA. The CDR3 DNA is TGCAGCGTTGTTGGTGCAGGCACCGATGAAAAACTGTTTTTT. Translation gives CSVVGAGTDEKLFF.

This chain connects TRBV19 to TRBJ1-1; 8 nucleotides line up with TRBD1. The CDR3 covers 16 residues. J lost 1 base, V lost 7 bases, and 11 bases had no gene match. Per the germline V gene, CDR1 is LNHDA and CDR2 is SQIVND (reference sequence). The CDR3 bases are TGTGCCAGTATGCGAGATCAAGGGACAGGGAACACTGAAGCTTTCTTT. It translates to CASMRDQGTGNTEAFF.

The V gene is TRBV28, the J gene TRBJ1-5; TRBD1 is a possible D gene (5 bases). Germline assignment: CDR1 MDHEN and CDR2 SYDVKM. V dropped 6 bases and J dropped 6 bases, with 18 bases sitting between them. This CDR3 spans 15 amino acids. In nucleotides, the CDR3 is TGTGCCAGCAGACCCTCCTGGGGGGTCGGTCAGCCCCAGCATTTT. Its protein is CASRPSWGVGQPQHF.

The genes are TRBV7-2 and TRBJ2-5, with 11 bases that match TRBD2. CDR3 length equals 15 residues. Germline CDR1 reads SGHTA; CDR2 reads FQGNSA. J was trimmed by 1 base and V by 6 bases; bases with no gene match: 4. In DNA form, the CDR3 reads TGTGCCAGCAGGAGAACTAGCGGGAGCCAAGAGACCCAGTACTTC. The encoded protein is CASRRTSGSQETQYF.

The CDR3 DNA reads TGTGCCAGCGGGGGGGTCCCTGGAAACACCATATATTTT. It translates to CASGGVPGNTIYF. The V gene is TRBV9, the J gene TRBJ1-3; possible D gene TRBD1, 5 bases. Trimming removed 7 bases at V and 2 bases at J, with 10 bases between. This CDR3 comprises 13 residues. Germline V gives CDR1 SGDLS, CDR2 YYNGEE.

This chain uses TRBV5-1 with TRBJ1-2, with 8 bases that match TRBD1. CDR1 is SGHRS and CDR2 is YFSETQ in the germline V gene. Germline trimming cut 3 bases from V and 5 bases from J; bases unmatched to any gene: 9. This CDR3 has 15 residues. This CDR3 is CASSSSTGAGYGYTF. The CDR3 bases are TGCGCCAGCAGCTCATCGACAGGGGCAGGGTATGGCTACACCTTC.

This clone has only a few counts. The rearrangement joins TRBV2 to TRBJ1-2; D call uncertain. V was pared by 3 bases and J by 1 base, with 15 bases between. The CDR3 has 16 amino acids. The V gene's germline CDR1 is SNHLY and CDR2 FYNNEI. CDR3 residues: CASSDLGETFNYGYTF. As DNA, the CDR3 is TGTGCCAGCAGTGATCTTGGGGAGACCTTTAACTATGGCTACACCTTC.

The chain joins TRBV4-2 to TRBJ2-4; D gene ambiguous. This CDR3 comprises 17 residues. V lost 2 bases and J lost 9, with 23 bases in between. The germline gives CDR1 LGHNA, CDR2 YNFKEQ. Written as DNA, the CDR3 is TGTGCCAGCAGCCAAAGTGTCTGGCAGAACCTAGGATCCATTCAGTACTTC. Its protein product is CASSQSVWQNLGSIQYF.